This entry lists 8 T cell receptor beta chains sequenced from one sample in a study of vaccination and CD4 T cells after COVID-19. Treatment defined: roughly 11-day PBMC culture with coronavirus spike peptide pools or control peptides (ViraFEST assay). Their recognized antigens are unknown. Sequenced with the Oncomine TCR Beta short-read assay was DNA taken from cultured CD4+ T cells. TCRdb reprocessed the PCR reads with MiXCR, giving one entry per CDR3 protein. The sample gives approximately 17,000 distinct CDR3 sequences, roughly half of which show up once; about 5% is in the top ten. Sample: CD4+ T cells from blood, cultured in vitro, taken before SARS-CoV-2 vaccination. The receptors were sampled from a human donor who had recovered from COVID-19.

This clonotype was seen a few times. V is TRBV10-3 and J is TRBJ1-3; D is unresolved. Germline CDR1 reads ENHRY; CDR2 reads SYGVKD. Trimming took off 10 bases at V and 1 base at J, with 8 bases between the two ends. CDR3 length equals 12 residues. CDR3 sequence: CATEGSGNTIYF. The CDR3 nucleotides are TGTGCCACTGAGGGATCTGGAAACACCATATATTTT.

This clonotype occurred a few times. V gene TRBV10-3 combines with J gene TRBJ2-1; D remains ambiguous. The V gene's germline CDR1 is ENHRY and CDR2 SYGVKD. CDR3 length equals 17 residues. Trimming took off 0 bases at V and 1 base at J, with 13 bases between the two ends. CDR3 DNA: TGTGCCATCAGTGAGTCGATTCAAGCGTCGTCCTACAATGAGCAGTTCTTC. It is translated as CAISESIQASSYNEQFF.

DNA for the CDR3: TGTGCCAGCAGCTTAGCCGGATGGACAGGCACCGGGGAGCTGTTTTTT. This translates into CASSLAGWTGTGELFF. The chain employs TRBV7-8 and TRBJ2-2, with 7 bases matching TRBD1. The germline V gene has CDR1 SGHVS and CDR2 FQNEAQ. The trim removed 0 bases at V and 4 bases at J, leaving 5 bases unmatched. The CDR3 consists of 16 residues.

CDR3 in DNA: TGTGCCAGCAGTGCCCCGGGTCTAACTCCGCGGGAGCAGTACTTC. This gives the protein CASSAPGLTPREQYF. This sequence joins TRBV6-1 and TRBJ2-7; D is unclear. Trimming took off 4 bases at V and 7 bases at J, with 20 bases between the two ends. Per germline, CDR1 MNHNS and CDR2 SASEGT. This CDR3 is built from 15 residues.

The V gene is TRBV7-8, the J gene TRBJ1-1, with D possibly matching TRBD1 (5 bases). The CDR3 is 15 amino acids. Germline V gene data show CDR1 as SGHVS and CDR2 as FQNEAQ. V lost 5 bases to trimming and J lost 1 base, with 14 bases between them. The CDR3 DNA is TGTGCCAGCAGCCACCTGGGTAGGGGGAACACTGAAGCTTTCTTT. Its protein is CASSHLGRGNTEAFF.

The V call is TRBV5-4, the J call TRBJ1-1, with 9 positions matching TRBD1. Germline CDR1 and CDR2: SGHNT and YYREEE (reference sequence). This CDR3 spans 14 amino acids. Trimming cost V 5 bases and J 4 bases; bases outside gene matches: 6. CDR3 loop: CASRLWDRVTEAFF. CDR3 bases: TGTGCCAGCAGGTTGTGGGACAGGGTCACTGAAGCTTTCTTT.

Here the CDR3 reads CASSPRAGLHTDTQYF. In DNA form, the CDR3 reads TGTGCCAGCAGCCCAAGAGCCGGGCTCCACACAGATACGCAGTATTTT. The chain has TRBV7-2 and TRBJ2-3; D unresolved. The germline gives CDR1 SGHTA, CDR2 FQGNSA. The CDR3 is 16 amino acids. V was clipped by 5 bases and J by 2 bases, with 17 bases between them.

The rearrangement joins TRBV28 to TRBJ1-5; possibly TRBD1 for D (5 bases). V gave up 8 bases and J gave up 3 bases, with 14 bases separating them. This CDR3 is built from 14 residues. In germline, CDR1 is MDHEN, CDR2 SYDVKM. CDR3 in DNA: TGTGCCAGCTGCCCTGGGGGGGACAATCAGCCCCAGCATTTT. This gives the protein CASCPGGDNQPQHF.